This is a list of T cell receptor beta chains from one sample in a study of T cell changes during pregnancy in multiple sclerosis. The assay was immunoSEQ multiplex PCR, and TCRdb's table has in-frame clones only and misses some. The data show 70,000 to 75,000 clones, roughly 92% seen once. This specimen consisted of peripheral blood, obtained before pregnancy. The receptors originated from a female donor with multiple sclerosis, enrolled in a pregnancy study. CDR3s leave out the opening cysteine and the closing phenylalanine or tryptophan. Each record gives: J gene, V gene, D gene, CDR3 protein. The D gene is left open where the match is weak.

TRBJ2-2,TRBV5-1,TRBD2,ASSTGTSGSTGELF
TRBJ2-3,TRBV9,.,ASSVGSGYTDTQY
TRBJ2-7,TRBV27,TRBD2,ASSLSLAGVEQY
TRBJ2-3,TRBV7-3,.,ASSFFGSGYGDTQY
TRBJ1-2,TRBV7-2,.,ASSPRESYGYT
TRBJ2-4,TRBV6-5,.,ASSYRGGIQY
TRBJ2-3,TRBV19,TRBD2,ASSTWLEAGVVADTQY
TRBJ2-1,TRBV4-3,TRBD2,ASSQQLAGANNEQF
TRBJ2-5,TRBV7-8,.,ASSRQYQETQY
TRBJ2-2,TRBV18,TRBD1,ASSSGGSGELF
TRBJ2-3,TRBV9,.,ASSPNGGITDTQY
TRBJ2-5,TRBV28,.,ASRNPSGVYQETQY
TRBJ2-7,TRBV6-5,TRBD2,VSQRGQYEQY
TRBJ2-5,TRBV11-3,.,ASSPRQIRETQY
TRBJ2-7,TRBV27,.,ASSLAGGSESSYEQY
TRBJ2-3,TRBV4-3,TRBD2,ASSLAGSSTDTQY
TRBJ1-2,TRBV2,.,ATTGNYGYT
TRBJ2-1,TRBV9,TRBD2,ASSVGASGSNEQF
TRBJ1-6,TRBV5-1,.,ASRARQPNSPLH
TRBJ2-7,TRBV7-9,TRBD1,ASSLGTGDEQY
TRBJ2-3,TRBV7-2,.,ASSPSTDTQY
TRBJ2-1,TRBV7-3,TRBD2,ASSSSSGRAGNEQF
TRBJ2-7,TRBV5-1,.,ASSLGTGQSYEQY
TRBJ2-2,TRBV29-1,.,SVVQGGTGELF